This passage covers 26 T cell receptor beta chains from one sample sequenced in a study of shared clonotypes between healthy human individuals. TCRdb keeps only in-frame clones here, not all; method: immunoSEQ multiplex PCR. This sample has 2.3 million or so clones, with 93% found just once. The sequencing input was naive CD4+ T cells from PBMCs. Noted subset: CD45RA+ positively selected. The receptors were sampled from a man between 18 and 35 years old in good health. Some clones in this sample may be carry-over from other donors' samples.

This clone was observed a handful of times. This same CDR3 is encoded by further DNA sequences in the sample. Here the CDR3 reads CASSPTGDGTEAFF. Written as DNA, the CDR3 is TGTGCCAGCTCACCTACAGGGGATGGCACTGAAGCTTTCTTT. The chain recombines TRBV18 with TRBJ1-1; 7 nucleotides line up with TRBD1. Trimming took 3 bases from V and 4 from J; bases not matched to a gene: 5. Looked up from germline, CDR1 is KGHSH and CDR2 is LQKENI. This CDR3 has 14 residues.

V usage is TRBV5-1 and J usage is TRBJ2-3; the match to TRBD2 covers 9 bases. The CDR3 extends over 16 amino acids. Germline V gene data show CDR1 as SGHRS and CDR2 as YFSETQ. V lost 3 bases and J lost 2; bases outside the gene matches: 7. CDR3 amino acids: CASSSSPSGTTDTQYF. The CDR3, as DNA: TGCGCCAGCAGCTCATCCCCTAGCGGGACCACAGATACGCAGTATTTT. Looking up the rest from reference TRBV5-1 and TRBJ2-3 gives the full variable domain: KAGVTQTPRYLIKTRGQQVTLSCSPISGHRSVSWYQQTPGQGLQFLFEYFSETQRNKGNFPGRFSGRQFSNSRSEMNVSTLELGDSALYLCASSSSPSGTTDTQYFGPGTRLTVL.

The chain couples TRBV5-1 to TRBJ1-1, with unresolved D. V lost 4 bases and J lost 1, with 11 bases in between. The V gene's germline CDR1 is SGHRS and CDR2 YFSETQ. The length of the CDR3 is 14 residues. In DNA, the CDR3 is TGCGCCAGCAGCCTGACTGGTCCGAACACTGAAGCTTTCTTT. Protein product: CASSLTGPNTEAFF.

This clone is a singleton in its sample. This chain joins TRBV6-1 and TRBJ2-7; D possibly corresponds to TRBD1 (6 bases). The CDR3 has 14 amino acids. From germline, CDR1 is MNHNS and CDR2 SASEGT. The ends were cut back, 6 bases at V and 4 bases at J, with 16 bases in the middle. The CDR3: CASSPDRDRYEQYF. CDR3 coding DNA: TGTGCCAGCAGCCCGGACAGAGACAGATACGAGCAGTACTTC.

The CDR3 sequence: CASSLGLANYGYTF. CDR3 bases: TGTGCCAGCAGCTTAGGCCTGGCCAACTATGGCTACACCTTC. The chain joins TRBV7-2 to TRBJ1-2, with D hard to call. The ends were cut back, 1 base at V and 2 bases at J, with 8 bases in the middle. CDR1 is SGHTA, CDR2 FQGNSA, per germline. The CDR3 consists of 14 residues.

V gene TRBV7-2 combines with J gene TRBJ2-5, with 7 bases aligning to TRBD1. The DNA end is a closer match to TRBJ2-7, so the J assignment may be wrong. The CDR3 extends over 14 amino acids. Germline V gene lookup returns CDR1 SGHTA and CDR2 FQGNSA. CDR3 in DNA: TGTGCCAGCAGCTTAGGGCCAGGGGGCTACGAGCAGTACTTC. Translated: CASSLGPGGYEQYF.

J is TRBJ1-2 and V is TRBV7-9; possible D gene TRBD1, 6 bases. This CDR3 is 13 amino acids long. Germline V gene lookup returns CDR1 SEHNR and CDR2 FQNEAQ (reference sequence). Between the trimmed V and J ends, which lost 5 bases and 4 bases, there was a span of 11 bases. The CDR3 spells CASSPGHLYGYTF. DNA for the CDR3: TGTGCCAGCAGCCCGGGACACCTCTATGGCTACACCTTC.

V usage is TRBV28 and J usage is TRBJ1-3, with D unclear. Trimming took off 5 bases at V and 0 bases at J, with 17 bases between the two ends. The CDR3 is made up of 17 amino acids. Germline V gene data show CDR1 as MDHEN and CDR2 as SYDVKM. This chain's CDR3 is CASSPSTGDSSGNTIYF. The CDR3 bases are TGTGCCAGCAGTCCTTCCACTGGGGATAGCTCTGGAAACACCATATATTTT.

The V call is TRBV5-1, the J call TRBJ2-3, with TRBD2 identical over 9 bases. The CDR3 runs 16 residues. The ends lost 0 bases at V and 6 bases at J; junction bases unmatched: 8. Germline V gene lookup returns CDR1 SGHRS and CDR2 YFSETQ. CDR3 nucleotide sequence: TGCGCCAGCAGCTTGGGCGCAGCAAGCGGGGGGGATACGCAGTATTTT. Translating it yields CASSLGAASGGDTQYF.

The chain recombines TRBV11-2 with TRBJ2-2; 11 bases agree with TRBD2. The length of the CDR3 is 16 residues. The germline V gene encodes CDR1 SGHAT and CDR2 FQNNGV. Losses at the gene ends were 5 bases for V and 2 bases for J; bases not matched to a gene: 4. The CDR3 region has the DNA TGTGCCAGCAGCGCGGGACTAGCGGAAAACACCGGGGAGCTGTTTTTT. It specifies CASSAGLAENTGELFF.

The V gene is TRBV4-3, the J gene TRBJ1-2; unclear D gene. V was shortened by 0 bases and J by 8 bases, with 22 bases between the two germline ends. This CDR3 is built from 17 residues. Germline CDR1 is LGHNA and CDR2 is YSLEER. CDR3 residues: CASSQDRGRVGTGGYTF. The CDR3, as DNA: TGCGCCAGCAGCCAAGATAGAGGGAGGGTGGGAACGGGAGGCTACACCTTC.

The rearrangement uses TRBV5-1 and TRBJ2-1, with 9 bases identical to TRBD1. CDR1 and CDR2 (germline): SGHRS, YFSETQ. J lost 3 bases, V lost 7 bases, and 8 bases had no gene match. This CDR3 is built from 15 residues. The CDR3 protein is CASSRGTGFYNEQFF. CDR3 bases: TGCGCCAGCTCACGCGGGACAGGGTTCTACAATGAGCAGTTCTTC.

V usage is TRBV12-5 and J usage is TRBJ2-3, with D perhaps given as TRBD1 or TRBD2 (6 bases each). V was clipped by 1 base and J by 8 bases, with 10 bases between them. The CDR3 contains 13 residues. CDR1 LGHNT and CDR2 FRNRAP come from the germline V gene. CDR3 in DNA: TGTGCTAGTGGTTTGGGAGGGGGAGGTACGCAGTATTTT. Translating gives CASGLGGGGTQYF.

Concerning this clone itself: Different DNA sequences within this sample yield the same CDR3. The chain uses TRBV28 and TRBJ2-1; D unclear. Germline CDR1 and CDR2: MDHEN and SYDVKM. The CDR3 is 11 residues long. Deletions cut 3 bases from V and 7 bases from J, with 4 bases between. The CDR3 bases are TGTGCCAGCAGTTTCAGAAATGAGCAGTTCTTC. Its translation: CASSFRNEQFF.

The J gene is TRBJ2-5, the V gene TRBV9; D uncertain. The CDR3 runs to 16 residues. Germline V gives CDR1 SGDLS, CDR2 YYNGEE. Deletions cut 0 bases from V and 1 base from J, with 13 bases between. CDR3 DNA sequence: TGTGCCAGCAGCGTAGAGCCCACTGAGAGCCAAGAGACCCAGTACTTC. Translated, it gives CASSVEPTESQETQYF. The whole variable domain, filled in from reference TRBV9 and TRBJ2-5, reads DSGVTQTPKHLITATGQRVTLRCSPRSGDLSVYWYQQSLDQGLQFLIQYYNGEERAKGNILERFSAQQFPDLHSELNLSSLELGDSALYFCASSVEPTESQETQYFGPGTRLLVL.

The gene calls are TRBV18 and TRBJ2-1; TRBD2 aligns across 7 bases. CDR3 length: 15 amino acids. Looked up from germline, CDR1 is KGHSH and CDR2 is LQKENI. Unmatched junction bases numbered 6, after V lost 2 bases and J lost 5 bases. CDR3: CASSPVAGANNEQFF. The CDR3 nucleotides are TGTGCCAGCTCACCAGTGGCGGGAGCTAACAATGAGCAGTTCTTC.

The chain carries TRBV7-2 and TRBJ2-1; 9 bases fit TRBD2. The CDR3 consists of 14 residues. Germline V gives CDR1 SGHTA, CDR2 FQGNSA. V dropped 5 bases and J dropped 9; count of bases not matched to a gene: 8. The CDR3 DNA is TGTGCCAGCAGCGCCGGACTAGCGCAGGGTGAGCAGTTCTTC. Translating it yields CASSAGLAQGEQFF.

This chain joins TRBV7-9 and TRBJ2-1, with 9 bases lining up with TRBD1. The CDR3 sequence is 17 residues long. The germline V gene encodes CDR1 SEHNR and CDR2 FQNEAQ (reference sequence). With 3 bases clipped from V and 6 bases from J, the junction kept 12 bases outside the gene matches. CDR3 bases: TGTGCCAGCAGCTTCAGCGCGGGACAGGGACGTGCCAATGAGCAGTTCTTC. Its translation: CASSFSAGQGRANEQFF.

The chain combines TRBV6-6 with TRBJ2-1; the D gene is possibly TRBD2 (5 bases). V shed 5 bases and J shed 7 bases, with 12 bases lying between them. CDR1 MNHNY and CDR2 SVGAGI come from the germline V gene (reference sequence). The CDR3 loop spans 13 amino acids. In nucleotides, the CDR3 is TGTGCCAGCAGTACTAGGCCGCAGAATGAGCAGTTCTTC. Protein sequence: CASSTRPQNEQFF.

J is TRBJ2-7 and V is TRBV28, with D perhaps TRBD2 (7 bases). Trimming shortened V by 4 bases and J by 1 base, and 11 bases separated the two germline ends. Germline V gives CDR1 MDHEN, CDR2 SYDVKM. The CDR3 runs 14 residues. The CDR3 here is CASSYGGASYEQYF. CDR3 DNA: TGTGCCAGCAGTTATGGGGGGGCGTCCTACGAGCAGTACTTC.

V and J are TRBV7-2 and TRBJ2-3; no definite D call. The CDR3 totals 15 residues. V gave up 1 base and J gave up 1 base, with 9 bases separating them. Germline V gene data show CDR1 as SGHTA and CDR2 as FQGNSA. The CDR3 nucleotides read TGTGCCAGCAGCTTAGTGATGGACGGCACAGATACGCAGTATTTT. This encodes CASSLVMDGTDTQYF.

In DNA form, the CDR3 reads TGTGCCAGCAGCACATACAGGGGGGAATGGGACAATGAGCAGTTCTTC. As protein: CASSTYRGEWDNEQFF. V and J are TRBV5-4 and TRBJ2-1; TRBD1 aligns across 8 bases. The CDR3 loop spans 16 amino acids. The germline CDR1 and CDR2 sequences are SGHNT and YYREEE (reference sequence). The junction had 11 bases not matched to a gene; V was cut back by 4 bases and J by 5 bases.

This chain joins TRBV11-3 and TRBJ2-5, with D possibly matching TRBD2 (5 bases). The CDR3 loop spans 12 amino acids. V lost 5 bases and J 5 bases, leaving 9 bases between the germline ends. Germline-derived CDR1 and CDR2 are SGHNT and YENEEA. CDR3 DNA: TGTGCCAGCAGCGCGGGCCAGGAGACCCAGTACTTC. Protein sequence: CASSAGQETQYF.

The chain uses TRBV5-1 and TRBJ2-3; TRBD2 aligns across 11 bases. Germline CDR1 and CDR2: SGHRS and YFSETQ. The CDR3 runs to 16 residues. The junction had 8 bases not matched to a gene; V was cut back by 4 bases and J by 4 bases. The DNA for the CDR3 is TGCGCCAGCAGCCTTCCTCTAGCGGGAGGTTCAGATACGCAGTATTTT. Translating gives CASSLPLAGGSDTQYF.

The genes are TRBV4-3 and TRBJ2-1; D may be TRBD1 or TRBD2 (5 bases each). Per the germline V gene, CDR1 is LGHNA and CDR2 is YSLEER. V shed 3 bases and J shed 10 bases, with 19 bases lying between them. The CDR3 consists of 15 residues. The CDR3 nucleotides read TGCGCCAGCAGCCATGCCGGGACGGGCCGCGAGGAGCAGTTCTTC. Its translation: CASSHAGTGREEQFF.

The chain has TRBV7-2 and TRBJ2-2; D uncertain. The V gene's germline CDR1 is SGHTA and CDR2 FQGNSA. The CDR3 length is 16 residues. V was trimmed by 1 base and J by 0 bases, leaving 9 bases between them. In DNA, the CDR3 is TGTGCCAGCAGCTTAGTGGGTTATGCGAACACCGGGGAGCTGTTTTTT. This translates into CASSLVGYANTGELFF.